The 26 T cell receptor beta chains in this list originate from one sample, sequenced in a study of a mutant IDH1 vaccine in newly diagnosed glioma. Time point indicated: baseline, week 1 (first vaccination visit). The sample's treatment: pre-vaccination baseline after standard-of-care therapy. Clones were read by immunoSEQ multiplex PCR, and TCRdb kept only the in-frame ones, dropping some. Of 95,000 to 100,000 clones in the sample, around 90% are singletons; the top ten hold roughly 0.58%. The sequencing used PBMCs, collected from a glioma patient treated with radiotherapy, temozolomide or both. Receptor source: a woman aged 50 to 65 with glioma.

This chain links TRBV5-6 with TRBJ1-1; no reliable D call. CDR1 SGHDT and CDR2 YYEEEE come from the germline V gene. The CDR3 is made up of 16 amino acids. V shed 2 bases and J shed 4 bases, with 18 bases lying between them. The CDR3 loop is CASSFLPIYRVTEAFF. The CDR3 coding sequence is TGTGCCAGCAGCTTTCTTCCTATTTATCGGGTCACTGAAGCTTTCTTT.

This chain links TRBV13 with TRBJ2-5; D tentatively fits TRBD1 or TRBD2 (5 bases each). Germline-derived CDR1 and CDR2 are PRHDT and FYEKMQ (reference sequence). Trimming removed 5 bases from V and 9 bases from J, with 10 bases in between. This CDR3 has 11 amino acids. The CDR3 DNA is TGTGCCAGCAGCCTCCGAGGGGCCCAGTACTTC. It specifies CASSLRGAQYF.

The chain carries TRBV16 and TRBJ2-7; tentative D call: TRBD2 (6 bases). CDR1 is KGHSY and CDR2 is FQNENV in the germline V gene. V lost 5 bases to trimming and J lost 3 bases, with 14 bases between them. The CDR3 runs 14 residues. CDR3 residues: CASSTGTPRYEQYF. For the CDR3, the DNA is TGTGCCAGCAGCACCGGGACTCCGCGCTACGAGCAGTACTTC. Variable domain in full (rest from reference TRBV16 and TRBJ2-7): GEEVAQTPKHLVRGEGQKAKLYCAPIKGHSYVFWYQQVLKNEFKFLISFQNENVFDETGMPKERFSAKCLPNSPCSLEIQATKLEDSAVYFCASSTGTPRYEQYFGPGTRLTVT.

This chain connects TRBV10-3 to TRBJ2-1, with TRBD2 matching over 11 bases. The CDR3 is 16 residues long. Germline V gene lookup returns CDR1 ENHRY and CDR2 SYGVKD. After removal of 5 bases from V and 0 bases from J, the junction contained 3 bases not matched to a gene. This chain's CDR3 is CAISPTSGTSYNEQFF. The CDR3 bases are TGTGCCATCAGTCCGACTAGCGGGACCTCCTACAATGAGCAGTTCTTC.

V is TRBV20-1 and J is TRBJ2-5; 7 bases fit TRBD1. The CDR3 runs to 11 residues. The J segment lost 5 bases and the V segment lost 6 bases, leaving 3 bases of the junction unmatched. Germline V gives CDR1 DFQATT, CDR2 SNEGSKA (reference sequence). The CDR3 protein is CSAIQGETQYF. The CDR3 DNA follows: TGCAGTGCGATACAGGGGGAGACCCAGTACTTC.

J is TRBJ2-1 and V is TRBV10-1; D call uncertain. CDR3 length: 13 amino acids. Trimming cost V 2 bases and J 7 bases, with 9 bases left between them. The germline gives CDR1 WNHNN, CDR2 SYGVQD (reference sequence). The CDR3 DNA sequence: TGCGCCAGCAGTGAGCGCTTCCTTAATGAGCAGTTCTTC. Translation gives CASSERFLNEQFF.

This chain links TRBV10-3 with TRBJ2-7, with D possibly called TRBD1 or TRBD2 (5 bases each). CDR1 and CDR2 (germline): ENHRY, SYGVKD. CDR3 length equals 16 residues. The ends were cut back, 6 bases at V and 1 base at J, with 19 bases in the middle. The CDR3 DNA reads TGTGCCATCAGGGGGGACGCAGCCCGGTCGTCCTACGAGCAGTACTTC. It yields the protein CAIRGDAARSSYEQYF.

On this clone: A read error may account for a junction end that differs from germline. This sequence joins TRBV7-7 and TRBJ2-1; 8 positions match TRBD1. The CDR3 consists of 13 residues. From germline, CDR1 is SSHAT and CDR2 FNYEAQ (reference sequence). The CDR3 region has the DNA TGTGCTAGCAGTGAGGACAGGGTAAATGAGCAGTTCTTC. Its translation: CASSEDRVNEQFF.

The chain employs TRBV5-1 and TRBJ1-3; D ambiguous. The CDR3 length is 16 residues. V lost 0 bases and J lost 0, with 10 bases in between. Germline CDR1 and CDR2: SGHRS and YFSETQ. The CDR3: CASSLAEGISGNTIYF. The CDR3, as DNA: TGCGCCAGCAGCTTGGCCGAGGGAATCTCTGGAAACACCATATATTTT.

This clone was seen more than once but under ten times. This rearrangement joins TRBV5-1 to TRBJ1-4; TRBD1 might be the D (5 bases). This CDR3 has 13 amino acids. Germline V gives CDR1 SGHRS, CDR2 YFSETQ. V was shortened by 0 bases and J by 7 bases, with 7 bases between the two germline ends. This chain's CDR3 is CASSLGRAEKLFF. CDR3 nucleotides: TGCGCCAGCAGCTTGGGCAGGGCTGAAAAACTGTTTTTT.

As concerns this clone: Other DNA sequences in this specimen translate into the identical CDR3. The chain uses TRBV7-2 and TRBJ2-7; 8 bases line up with TRBD1. Germline V gives CDR1 SGHTA, CDR2 FQGNSA. After removal of 0 bases from V and 0 bases from J, the junction contained 1 base not matched to a gene. The CDR3 spans 15 residues. CDR3: CASSLAGTGSYEQYF. CDR3 DNA sequence: TGTGCCAGCAGCTTAGCAGGGACAGGCTCCTACGAGCAGTACTTC.

This chain joins TRBV5-6 and TRBJ1-2, with D tentatively TRBD1 (6 bases). V was trimmed by 2 bases and J by 4 bases, leaving 12 bases between them. CDR1 and CDR2 from the germline V gene are SGHDT and YYEEEE. The CDR3 runs to 14 residues. CDR3 bases: TGTGCCAGCAGCTTAGGACAGATTTTCTATGGCTACACCTTC. Translation: CASSLGQIFYGYTF.

CDR3 region: CASSPPKLAKNIQYF. Written as DNA, the CDR3 is TGTGCCAGCAGCCCGCCAAAGTTAGCCAAAAACATTCAGTACTTC. The chain is built from TRBV7-8 and TRBJ2-4; D unclear. V was shortened by 5 bases and J by 0 bases, with 11 bases between the two germline ends. The CDR3 covers 15 residues. Germline CDR1 and CDR2: SGHVS and FQNEAQ.

The CDR3: CASSLRSSGDSTDTQYF. For the CDR3, the DNA is TGTGCCAGCAGCTTACGATCTAGCGGGGATAGCACAGATACGCAGTATTTT. This sequence joins TRBV13 and TRBJ2-3; 9 positions match TRBD2. The CDR3 totals 17 residues. With 2 bases clipped from V and 0 bases from J, the junction kept 6 bases outside the gene matches. The germline V gene encodes CDR1 PRHDT and CDR2 FYEKMQ (reference sequence). The full variable domain, completed using reference TRBV13 and TRBJ2-3, is AAGVIQSPRHLIKEKRETATLKCYPIPRHDTVYWYQQGPGQDPQFLISFYEKMQSDKGSIPDRFSAQQFSDYHSELNMSSLELGDSALYFCASSLRSSGDSTDTQYFGPGTRLTVL.

J is TRBJ2-5 and V is TRBV28; TRBD1 agrees at 10 bases. CDR3 length: 14 residues. Germline V gene lookup returns CDR1 MDHEN and CDR2 SYDVKM. With V trimmed by 6 bases and J by 7 bases, 8 bases remained unmatched. CDR3 bases: TGTGCCAGCAGCCTAGGGACAGGGGTGGGGACCCAGTACTTC. Translation: CASSLGTGVGTQYF.

The chain is built from TRBV18 and TRBJ2-7, with D perhaps being TRBD1 or TRBD2 (5 bases each). The V end lost 0 bases, the J end lost 5 bases, and 8 bases lay between the germline ends. This CDR3 region has 13 residues. The germline V gene encodes CDR1 KGHSH and CDR2 LQKENI. CDR3 DNA: TGTGCCAGCTCACCACCGATGGGGGACGAGCAGTACTTC. Its protein product is CASSPPMGDEQYF.

The rearrangement joins TRBV11-2 to TRBJ2-7, with 8 bases that match TRBD2. Germline CDR1 is SGHAT and CDR2 is FQNNGV. The J segment lost 2 bases and the V segment lost 5 bases, leaving 2 bases of the junction unmatched. CDR3 size: 13 residues. The CDR3 nucleotides read TGTGCCAGCAGCCCCGGGAGGGCCTACGAGCAGTACTTC. This encodes CASSPGRAYEQYF.

This CDR3 is CASSTIRGGQGKGYEQYF. The CDR3, as DNA: TGTGCCAGCAGCACCATTAGAGGGGGACAGGGTAAGGGGTACGAGCAGTACTTC. The V gene is TRBV7-9, the J gene TRBJ2-7, with 9 bases matching TRBD1. The CDR3 contains 18 residues. Trimming removed 5 bases from V and 4 bases from J; junction bases left unmatched: 18. CDR1 is SEHNR, CDR2 FQNEAQ, per germline (reference sequence).

V gene TRBV30 combines with J gene TRBJ1-5; D ambiguous. This CDR3 comprises 15 residues. Trimming shortened V by 2 bases and J by 6 bases, and 17 bases separated the two germline ends. Germline lookup yields CDR1 GTSNPN and CDR2 SVGIG (reference sequence). This CDR3 reads CAWSPLGWLGQPQHF. DNA of the CDR3: TGTGCCTGGAGTCCATTGGGCTGGTTGGGTCAGCCCCAGCATTTT.

The chain recombines TRBV28 with TRBJ1-5; 9 nucleotides line up with TRBD1. Germline V lookup: CDR1 MDHEN, CDR2 SYDVKM. J gave up 7 bases and V 3 bases, and 10 bases lay outside the gene matches. The CDR3 length is 16 residues. The CDR3, as DNA: TGTGCCAGCAGTTTGTTCAACAGGGGGCGCGGCCAGCCCCAGCATTTT. It is translated as CASSLFNRGRGQPQHF. Full variable domain (rest looked up from reference TRBV28 and TRBJ1-5): DVKVTQSSRYLVKRTGEKVFLECVQDMDHENMFWYRQDPGLGLRLIYFSYDVKMKEKGDIPEGYSVSREKKERFSLILESASTNQTSMYLCASSLFNRGRGQPQHFGDGTRLSIL.

The chain couples TRBV4-1 to TRBJ2-2; D call uncertain. Trimming removed 4 bases from V and 3 bases from J, with 15 bases in between. The CDR3 consists of 16 residues. CDR1 is MGHRA, CDR2 YSYEKL, per germline. In DNA form, the CDR3 reads TGCGCCAGCAGCCGCAGCCCCGGGTTCTACACCGGGGAGCTGTTTTTT. Its protein product is CASSRSPGFYTGELFF.

The CDR3 region is CASSEYQGQGGNTIYF. The DNA for the CDR3 is TGTGCCAGCAGTGAATATCAGGGGCAGGGAGGAAACACCATATATTTT. The rearrangement joins TRBV2 to TRBJ1-3; the D gene is possibly TRBD1 (6 bases). The CDR3 extends over 16 amino acids. V was trimmed by 2 bases and J by 4 bases, leaving 15 bases between them. Germline-derived CDR1 and CDR2 are SNHLY and FYNNEI.

The chain is built from TRBV6-1 and TRBJ2-7; 8 nucleotides align to TRBD1. CDR1 is MNHNS, CDR2 SASEGT, per germline. The CDR3 sequence is 16 residues long. V gave up 4 bases and J gave up 0 bases; unmatched junction bases: 8. CDR3 DNA sequence: TGTGCCAGCAGTGCTCACGGGACAGGCTCCTCCTACGAGCAGTACTTC. This sequence encodes CASSAHGTGSSYEQYF.

J is TRBJ2-5 and V is TRBV5-1; TRBD2 aligns across 8 bases. The J call may be in error: the DNA end matches TRBJ2-7 better. Germline-derived CDR1 and CDR2 are SGHRS and YFSETQ. CDR3 length: 15 amino acids. Here the CDR3 DNA reads TGCGCCAGCAGCGGGGTTCGGGAGGGCCTTTACGAGCAGTACTTC. This translates into CASSGVREGLYEQYF.

The chain carries TRBV9 and TRBJ1-1, with D hard to call. Germline values: CDR1 SGDLS, CDR2 YYNGEE. The CDR3 has 14 residues. Trimming took off 0 bases at V and 3 bases at J, with 9 bases between the two ends. The CDR3 DNA sequence: TGTGCCAGCAGCGTAGCTCTAGGGCACACTGAAGCTTTCTTT. Its protein product is CASSVALGHTEAFF.

CDR3 amino acids: CASSLVPEMNTEAFF. In DNA, the CDR3 is TGCGCCAGCAGCTTGGTACCGGAGATGAACACTGAAGCTTTCTTT. V is TRBV5-1 and J is TRBJ1-1; D gene uncertain. Germline CDR1 reads SGHRS; CDR2 reads YFSETQ. This CDR3 contains 15 residues. The V end lost 0 bases, the J end lost 0 bases, and 9 bases lay between the germline ends.